This is a list of T cell receptor beta chains from one sample in a study of cytomegalovirus exposure and HLA in healthy donors. Sequenced by immunoSEQ multiplex PCR; TCRdb stores in-frame clones only, minus some. The table lists 150,000 to 200,000 clones, roughly 78% of them singletons. The sample was PBMCs. These receptors were collected from a woman under 40 in good health and CMV-seronegative. The CDR3 runs from the conserved cysteine through the conserved F or W. D genes are given only for firm matches. The size of a clone is reported for some rows only, either as once, few or many, or as a class for expanded clones.

d_gene	abundance	j_gene	v_gene	CDR3aa	CDR3nt
TRBD2	NA	TRBJ2-4	TRBV5-1	CASKGGGFAKNIQYF	TGCGCCAGCAAGGGCGGGGGGTTTGCCAAAAACATTCAGTACTTC
TRBD1	NA	TRBJ1-1	TRBV6-5	CASTVGTAKGTEAFF	TGTGCCAGCACTGTCGGGACAGCTAAGGGCACTGAAGCTTTCTTT
NA	NA	TRBJ1-3	TRBV6-1	CASSEDWGDTIYF	TGTGCCAGCAGTGAGGACTGGGGGGACACCATATATTTT
NA	few	TRBJ1-3	TRBV10-2	CASTGISGNTIYF	TGCGCCAGCACAGGAATCTCTGGAAACACCATATATTTT
NA	NA	TRBJ1-2	TRBV5-8	CASSLELGRVFNPSRGYTF	TGTGCCAGCAGCTTGGAATTGGGCAGGGTGTTCAACCCCTCTCGAGGCTACACCTTC
TRBD1	NA	TRBJ2-7	TRBV5-6	CASSRILRDRSSYEQYF	TGTGCCAGCAGCCGAATTCTCCGGGACAGGAGCTCCTACGAGCAGTACTTC
TRBD2	NA	TRBJ2-5	TRBV4-1	CASSQDPSGALQETQYF	TGCGCCAGCAGCCAAGACCCTAGCGGGGCGCTACAAGAGACCCAGTACTTC
TRBD2	NA	TRBJ2-1	TRBV7-9	CASSSSGGPRGYTGNEQFF	TGTGCCAGCAGCAGTAGCGGGGGGCCTCGGGGGTATACGGGTAATGAGCAGTTCTTC
NA	NA	TRBJ1-3	TRBV6-5	CASRPLWEGNTIYF	TGTGCCAGCAGACCACTTTGGGAGGGAAACACCATATATTTT
TRBD1	NA	TRBJ1-1	TRBV7-9	CASSFPGTDPSNTEAFF	TGTGCCAGCAGCTTTCCCGGGACAGATCCGTCCAACACTGAAGCTTTCTTT
TRBD2	NA	TRBJ2-1	TRBV2	CAPLGVSGGHEQFF	TGTGCCCCACTCGGGGTCAGCGGGGGGCATGAGCAGTTCTTC
NA	once	TRBJ1-4	TRBV2	CASSADSPTNEKLFF	TGTGCCAGCAGTGCGGACAGTCCAACTAATGAAAAACTGTTTTTT
NA	NA	TRBJ1-2	TRBV25-1	CASSQQSYGYTF	TGTGCCAGCAGTCAACAGTCCTATGGCTACACCTTC
TRBD2	NA	TRBJ2-5	TRBV7-3	CASSLAGGFQETQYF	TGTGCCAGCAGTCTAGCGGGGGGTTTCCAAGAGACCCAGTACTTC
TRBD1	NA	TRBJ2-5	TRBV5-4	CASSFSGGSETQYF	TGTGCCAGCAGCTTCTCAGGGGGATCAGAGACCCAGTACTTC
TRBD1	NA	TRBJ1-2	TRBV27	CASSRTGTENYGYTF	TGTGCCAGCTCGAGAACGGGGACAGAGAACTATGGCTACACCTTC
NA	NA	TRBJ1-2	TRBV5-1	CASSLGQVADGYTF	TGCGCCAGCAGCTTGGGGCAGGTCGCCGATGGCTACACCTTC
NA	NA	TRBJ1-2	TRBV6-1	CASSADITGPRGYGYTF	TGTGCCAGCAGTGCAGACATAACAGGTCCTCGAGGCTATGGCTACACCTTC
TRBD2	NA	TRBJ2-1	TRBV29-1	CSVESPGTSGLGEQFF	TGCAGCGTTGAATCGCCCGGGACTAGCGGCCTCGGTGAGCAGTTCTTC
NA	NA	TRBJ1-2	TRBV6-1	CASSRDGKYGYTF	TGTGCCAGCAGTCGAGACGGGAAATATGGCTACACCTTC
NA	NA	TRBJ1-2	TRBV19	CASSLLLGQYYGYTF	TGTGCCAGTAGTCTTCTCTTGGGGCAGTATTATGGCTACACCTTC
NA	once	TRBJ1-2	TRBV2	CASSEQVVYGYTF	TGTGCCAGCAGTGAGCAGGTGGTCTATGGCTACACCTTC
TRBD1	NA	TRBJ1-6	TRBV5-1	CASSLGQGNSPLHF	TGCGCCAGCAGCTTAGGACAGGGTAATTCACCCCTCCACTTT
TRBD1	NA	TRBJ2-6	TRBV2	CASTWIRDRGLIIAGANVLTF	TGTGCCAGCACCTGGATCCGGGACAGGGGGCTCATTATTGCTGGGGCCAACGTCCTGACTTTC
TRBD1	NA	TRBJ2-5	TRBV5-1	CASSAWTGGEMYQETQYF	TGCGCCAGCAGCGCCTGGACAGGGGGCGAAATGTACCAAGAGACCCAGTACTTC
TRBD2	NA	TRBJ2-5	TRBV7-2	CASSLGASGGETQYF	TGTGCCAGCAGCTTAGGGGCTAGCGGGGGGGAGACCCAGTACTTC